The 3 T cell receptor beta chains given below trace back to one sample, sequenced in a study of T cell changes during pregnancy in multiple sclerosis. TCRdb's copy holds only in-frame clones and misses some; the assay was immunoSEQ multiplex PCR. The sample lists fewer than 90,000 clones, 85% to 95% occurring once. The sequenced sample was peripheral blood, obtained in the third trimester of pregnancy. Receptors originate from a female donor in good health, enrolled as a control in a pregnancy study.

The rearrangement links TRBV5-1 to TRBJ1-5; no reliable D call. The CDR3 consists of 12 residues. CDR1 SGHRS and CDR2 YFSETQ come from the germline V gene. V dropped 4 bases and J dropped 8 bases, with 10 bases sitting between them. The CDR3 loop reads CASSVDREPQHF. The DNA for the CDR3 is TGCGCCAGCAGCGTGGACCGGGAGCCCCAGCATTTT.

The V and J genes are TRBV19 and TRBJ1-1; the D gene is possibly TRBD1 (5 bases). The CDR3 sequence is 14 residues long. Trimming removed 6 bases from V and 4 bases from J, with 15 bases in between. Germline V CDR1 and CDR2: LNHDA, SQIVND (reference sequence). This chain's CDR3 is CASRGEGQGTEAFF. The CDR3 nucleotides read TGTGCCAGTAGGGGTGAAGGGCAGGGCACTGAAGCTTTCTTT. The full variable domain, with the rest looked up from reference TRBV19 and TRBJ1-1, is DGGITQSPKYLFRKEGQNVTLSCEQNLNHDAMYWYRQDPGQGLRLIYYSQIVNDFQKGDIAEGYSVSREKKESFPLTVTSAQKNPTAFYLCASRGEGQGTEAFFGQGTRLTVV.

The CDR3 region has the DNA TGTGCCAGCAGCTTAGTGGGCAGTAGCACAGATACGCAGTATTTT. This codes for CASSLVGSSTDTQYF. The V call is TRBV7-8, the J call TRBJ2-3; D is ambiguous. CDR3 length: 15 amino acids. Germline V gene lookup returns CDR1 SGHVS and CDR2 FQNEAQ. V dropped 1 base and J dropped 0 bases, with 8 bases sitting between them.